The present TCR beta chain was sequenced within a study of blood T cell repertoires in COVID-19. About the research overall: COVID-19 samples from acute and convalescent phases originated in the United States, Italy and Spain. T cells, B-cell-depleted T cells, or PBMCs provided the cDNA or gDNA that served as material.

Here immunoSEQ multiplex PCR was the method, and the copy in TCRdb shows in-frame clones only, minus some. Of roughly 300,000 clones in the sample, about 87% were seen once. The V end was cut by 1 base, the J end by 5 bases, with 7 bases between. Germline CDR1 and CDR2: SGHRS and YFSETQ. The CDR3 totals 13 residues. The sample was peripheral blood. The J gene is TRBJ1-5, the V gene TRBV5-1; a possible D gene is TRBD1 (6 bases). This clonotype was obtained from a woman in her forties who had recovered from COVID-19. The CDR3 DNA reads as TGCGCCAGCAGCTTGTCAGGGGATCAGCCCCAGCATTTT. It specifies CASSLSGDQPQHF.